The next 26 T cell receptor beta chains were all read from a single sample in a study of CD8+CD57+ T cells in acquired aplastic anemia. Patients chosen for sequencing had CD8+CD57+ cells that had expanded, as shown by flow cytometry. CDR3 and TCR beta VDJ profiling relied on genomic DNA as the template. TCRdb called the reads again in MiXCR, with one record for every CDR3 protein. The sample carries under 350,000 distinct CDR3 sequences, approximately 60% recorded once. Input material: sorted CD4+, CD8+, or CD8+CD57+ T cells (not recorded which) from PBMCs. These receptors came from a human donor with aplastic anemia.

The rearrangement uses TRBV25-1 and TRBJ1-2, with a possible D match to TRBD1 (5 bases). The CDR3 contains 17 residues. CDR1 and CDR2 from the germline V gene are MGHDK and SYGVNS. V was clipped by 3 bases and J by 5 bases, with 22 bases between them. CDR3 sequence (DNA): TGTGCCAGCAGTGATTCCAGTAGGGCAGGGATACATTATGGCTACACCTTC. This sequence encodes CASSDSSRAGIHYGYTF.

This clonotype was detected only once. The rearrangement uses TRBV10-3 and TRBJ1-6; D possibly corresponds to TRBD1 (6 bases). Germline loops: CDR1 ENHRY, CDR2 SYGVKD. Trimming removed 3 bases at V and 7 bases at J, with 22 bases between. The CDR3 extends over 18 amino acids. CDR3 DNA sequence: TGTGCCATCAGTGACGGCTATTCGGACAGTCGCCTGAATTCACCCCTCCACTTT. Protein sequence: CAISDGYSDSRLNSPLHF.

In this sample, this clonotype turned up many times. The rearrangement uses TRBV6-5 and TRBJ2-7; D is possibly TRBD2 (5 bases). Germline V gives CDR1 MNHEY, CDR2 SVGAGI. V lost 0 bases and J 6 bases, leaving 21 bases between the germline ends. The CDR3 extends over 17 amino acids. The CDR3 is CASSYSSPGSPNTEQYF. Here the CDR3 DNA reads TGTGCCAGCAGTTACTCGAGCCCGGGATCCCCGAACACCGAGCAGTACTTC.

J is TRBJ2-7 and V is TRBV29-1; 8 nucleotides agree with TRBD1. Losses at the gene ends were 5 bases for V and 3 bases for J; bases not matched to a gene: 12. The CDR3 contains 15 residues. Per germline, CDR1 SQVTM and CDR2 ANQGSEA. The CDR3: CSVSSGTGLVYEQYF. CDR3 sequence (DNA): TGCAGCGTTTCCTCGGGGACAGGCCTCGTCTACGAGCAGTACTTC.

In its sample, this clonotype was seen many times. This chain uses TRBV4-1 with TRBJ2-3; D gene uncertain. The CDR3 consists of 17 residues. V lost 4 bases, J lost 0 bases, and 17 bases lay in between. From germline, CDR1 is MGHRA and CDR2 YSYEKL. CDR3 loop: CASSPSWLVPSTDTQYF. DNA for the CDR3: TGCGCCAGCAGCCCATCCTGGCTCGTCCCTAGCACAGATACGCAGTATTTT.

This CDR3 reads CASSGVTGKETQYF. The CDR3 DNA is TGTGCCAGCAGCGGGGTCACAGGGAAAGAGACCCAGTACTTC. V gene TRBV9 combines with J gene TRBJ2-5, with a weak D call TRBD1 (6 bases). V gave up 3 bases and J gave up 3 bases, with 12 bases separating them. Germline CDR1 SGDLS, CDR2 YYNGEE. This CDR3 has 14 amino acids.

Note on this clonotype: An end of the junction does not agree with germline; a read error may underlie this. The chain joins TRBV20-1 to TRBJ1-6, with a weak D call TRBD1 (5 bases). CDR3 size: 16 residues. CDR1 and CDR2 from the germline V gene are DFQATT and SNEGSKA (reference sequence). The CDR3 region is CSARDSTDTRNLPLHF. The DNA for the CDR3 is TGCAGTGCTAGAGATAGTACGGACACAAGAAATTTACCCCTCCACTTT.

This chain's CDR3 is CASGFTGELFF. The CDR3 nucleotides are TGTGCTAGTGGTTTTACCGGGGAGCTGTTTTTT. The gene calls are TRBV12-5 and TRBJ2-2; D uncertain. V dropped 3 bases and J dropped 5 bases, with 1 base sitting between them. Germline V lookup: CDR1 LGHNT, CDR2 FRNRAP. The CDR3 is 11 residues long. Complete variable domain (other parts from reference TRBV12-5 and TRBJ2-2): DARVTQTPRHKVTEMGQEVTMRCQPILGHNTVFWYRQTMMQGLELLAYFRNRAPLDDSGMPKDRFSAEMPDATLATLKIQPSEPRDSAVYFCASGFTGELFFGEGSRLTVL.

The rearrangement links TRBV6-5 to TRBJ2-6; 7 bases match TRBD1. The V gene end was trimmed by 6 bases and the J gene end by 0 bases; junction bases not matched to a gene: 8. The CDR3 runs to 17 residues. The germline V gene encodes CDR1 MNHEY and CDR2 SVGAGI. Here the CDR3 DNA reads TGTGCCAGCAGCTTAACAGGGGTGAACTCTGGGGCCAACGTCCTGACTTTC. Encoded protein: CASSLTGVNSGANVLTF.

The CDR3 nucleotides are TGTGCCATCAGTGCAACAGGGGTAACGGAGACCCAGTACTTC. Its translation is CAISATGVTETQYF. The genes are TRBV10-3 and TRBJ2-5, with 7 bases lining up with TRBD1. CDR3 length: 14 residues. V dropped 4 bases and J dropped 5; count of bases not matched to a gene: 7. In germline, CDR1 is ENHRY, CDR2 SYGVKD.

The table lists this clonotype with many counts. CDR3 DNA sequence: TGTGCCAGCAGGAAACAGGGACCTAACTATGGCTACACCTTC. It encodes CASRKQGPNYGYTF. This sequence joins TRBV5-6 and TRBJ1-2; maybe TRBD1 (6 bases). Germline CDR1 reads SGHDT; CDR2 reads YYEEEE. Trimming shortened V by 5 bases and J by 0 bases, and 11 bases separated the two germline ends. The CDR3 sequence is 14 residues long.

The V and J genes are TRBV7-7 and TRBJ2-3, with 9 nucleotides matching TRBD2. Germline CDR1 and CDR2: SSHAT and FNYEAQ (reference sequence). V gave up 5 bases and J gave up 5 bases; unmatched junction bases: 8. The CDR3 consists of 15 residues. The CDR3 region is CASSTGLALGDTQYF. The CDR3 DNA is TGTGCCAGCAGCACGGGACTAGCCCTGGGAGATACGCAGTATTTT. The entire variable domain, with the rest obtained from reference TRBV7-7 and TRBJ2-3, is as follows: GAGVSQSPRYKVTKRGQDVTLRCDPISSHATLYWYQQALGQGPEFLTYFNYEAQPDKSGLPSDRFSAERPEGSISTLTIQRTEQRDSAMYRCASSTGLALGDTQYFGPGTRLTVL.

CDR3 in DNA: TGCAGTAGAACAGGACCGGGAAACACCATATATTTT. It codes for CSRTGPGNTIYF. V usage is TRBV20-1 and J usage is TRBJ1-3; tentative D call: TRBD1 (5 bases). Trimming removed 8 bases from V and 4 bases from J, with 12 bases in between. The CDR3 has 12 amino acids. CDR1 is DFQATT and CDR2 is SNEGSKA in the germline V gene (reference sequence).

This clonotype was picked up many times. The gene calls are TRBV4-1 and TRBJ1-6; TRBD1 matches at 8 bases. After removal of 0 bases from V and 9 bases from J, the junction contained 4 bases not matched to a gene. CDR3 size: 15 residues. CDR1 is MGHRA and CDR2 is YSYEKL in the germline V gene. The CDR3 DNA is TGCGCCAGCAGCCAAGAGGACAGGGAGGGTTCACCCCTCCACTTT. Protein product: CASSQEDREGSPLHF.

This chain links TRBV20-1 with TRBJ1-3; possibly TRBD1 for D (5 bases). Germline V gives CDR1 DFQATT, CDR2 SNEGSKA (reference sequence). This CDR3 contains 15 residues. Trimming cost V 0 bases and J 2 bases, with 11 bases left between them. The CDR3 DNA reads TGCAGTGCTAGAGAACTGCAGGGACCTGGAAACACCATATATTTT. Protein: CSARELQGPGNTIYF.

The J gene is TRBJ1-2, the V gene TRBV7-9; D ambiguous. The CDR3 totals 13 residues. CDR1 SEHNR and CDR2 FQNEAQ come from the germline V gene (reference sequence). Trimming cost V 5 bases and J 7 bases, with 14 bases left between them. CDR3 nucleotide sequence: TGTGCCAGCAGCGAGGACGCCCGGGGTGGCTACACCTTC. Translation gives CASSEDARGGYTF.

This chain uses TRBV25-1 with TRBJ2-4, with D perhaps being TRBD1 or TRBD2 (5 bases each). The CDR3 loop spans 15 amino acids. Germline assignment: CDR1 MGHDK and CDR2 SYGVNS. Trimming took 5 bases from V and 8 from J, leaving 19 bases between them. The DNA of the CDR3 is TGTGCCAGCAGTCCGGGGCAGGGAGTCAATGACATTCAGTACTTC. The encoded protein is CASSPGQGVNDIQYF.

Details on this clonotype: An end of the junction differs from the germline gene, which may be a read error. This sequence joins TRBV7-9 and TRBJ1-1, with D unresolved. Germline CDR1 SEHNR, CDR2 FQNEAQ (reference sequence). The CDR3 is 14 residues long. The CDR3 nucleotides read TGTGCCAGCAGCCCAGGACGGCGAAACAATGAAGCTTTCTTT. Translated: CASSPGRRNNEAFF.

This clonotype came up once. The rearrangement links TRBV14 to TRBJ2-5; 7 nucleotides line up with TRBD1. After removal of 7 bases from V and 1 base from J, the junction contained 6 bases not matched to a gene. This CDR3 is built from 14 residues. The germline gives CDR1 SGHDN, CDR2 FVKESK. CDR3 in amino acids: CASMERDSQETQYF. Here the CDR3 DNA reads TGTGCCAGCATGGAACGGGACAGCCAAGAGACCCAGTACTTC.

V is TRBV25-1 and J is TRBJ2-1; D is ambiguous. The CDR3 is made up of 12 amino acids. With 4 bases removed from V and 5 bases from J, the gap between germline ends came to 6 bases. The germline V gene encodes CDR1 MGHDK and CDR2 SYGVNS. The CDR3 DNA reads TGTGCCAGCAGTGCTCGCAACAATGAGCAGTTCTTC. Residues: CASSARNNEQFF.

This clonotype was seen ten or more times. The chain uses TRBV9 and TRBJ2-1; tentative D call: TRBD2 (5 bases). Germline V gene lookup returns CDR1 SGDLS and CDR2 YYNGEE. This CDR3 is built from 16 residues. Trimming pared 1 base from V and 3 bases from J, leaving 14 bases between. The CDR3 protein is CASSVRGDLNYNEQFF. CDR3 DNA: TGTGCCAGCAGCGTACGGGGAGACCTTAACTACAATGAGCAGTTCTTC.

The chain recombines TRBV6-4 with TRBJ1-3, with D hard to call. Trimming cost V 7 bases and J 4 bases, with 20 bases left between them. This CDR3 comprises 16 residues. CDR1 and CDR2 from the germline V gene are MRHNA and SNTAGT. This CDR3 reads CASTTKFGSSGNTIYF. DNA of the CDR3: TGTGCCAGCACCACTAAGTTTGGAAGCTCCGGAAACACCATATATTTT.

The rearrangement links TRBV11-2 to TRBJ2-7; 7 nucleotides match TRBD1. There are 15 residues in the CDR3. Trimming took 4 bases from V and 2 from J; bases not matched to a gene: 8. CDR1 is SGHAT and CDR2 is FQNNGV in the germline V gene. The DNA of the CDR3 is TGTGCCAGCAGCTCCTCATCCGGGACAGCCTACGAGCAGTACTTC. Amino acid sequence: CASSSSSGTAYEQYF.

The V call is TRBV24-1, the J call TRBJ1-1; a possible D gene is TRBD1 (5 bases). This CDR3 has 13 residues. Trimming shortened V by 3 bases and J by 6 bases, and 10 bases separated the two germline ends. Germline loops: CDR1 KGHDR, CDR2 SFDVKD. CDR3 coding DNA: TGTGCCACCAGTGATCGAAGGGGCCCTGAAGCTTTCTTT. Protein: CATSDRRGPEAFF.

In its sample, this clonotype was seen once. This chain links TRBV19 with TRBJ2-1; TRBD2 agrees at 14 bases. The CDR3 length is 14 residues. V shed 7 bases and J 8 bases; nucleotides not matched to a gene: 4. The germline CDR1 and CDR2 sequences are LNHDA and SQIVND (reference sequence). The CDR3 DNA reads as TGTGCCAGTAACCTGGGACTAGCGGGAGATGAGCAGTTCTTC. Protein sequence: CASNLGLAGDEQFF.

This chain links TRBV6-1 with TRBJ1-1, with D hard to call. This CDR3 has 15 residues. The V end lost 6 bases, the J end lost 1 base, and 15 bases lay between the germline ends. CDR1 and CDR2 from the germline V gene are MNHNS and SASEGT. CDR3 region: CASSSGVNRNTEAFF. The CDR3 DNA reads as TGTGCCAGCAGCTCCGGGGTAAACCGGAACACTGAAGCTTTCTTT.